These 16 T cell receptor beta chains came from one sample sequenced in a study of shared T cell receptors in the human thymus. Sequenced by immunoSEQ multiplex PCR; TCRdb stores in-frame clones only, minus some. The sample yields fewer than 700,000 clones, over 75% seen once. Another study also made use of these data, one on human thymus T cells.

Sequencing used thymocytes. These receptors all come from a boy in the first two years of life with a congenital heart defect.

V gene TRBV4-3 combines with J gene TRBJ2-1; TRBD2 might be the D (6 bases). CDR3 length: 13 residues. Trimming took off 1 base at V and 9 bases at J, with 10 bases between the two ends. The V gene's germline CDR1 is LGHNA and CDR2 YSLEER. CDR3 bases: TGCGCCAGCAGCCAAGGACTAGGTAGTGAGCAGTTCTTC. Its protein product is CASSQGLGSEQFF.

The chain is built from TRBV4-3 and TRBJ2-2, with D possibly being TRBD2 (5 bases). V lost 3 bases to trimming and J lost 6 bases, with 20 bases between them. This CDR3 contains 17 residues. CDR1 LGHNA and CDR2 YSLEER come from the germline V gene. CDR3 nucleotides: TGCGCCAGCAGCCACCTCCCGGACTCTCCCAGCGCCGGGGAGCTGTTTTTT. Translation: CASSHLPDSPSAGELFF.

The chain is built from TRBV5-1 and TRBJ2-2, with 12 bases lining up with TRBD1. Germline trimming cut 6 bases from V and 4 bases from J; bases unmatched to any gene: 16. This CDR3 has 19 residues. Germline-derived CDR1 and CDR2 are SGHRS and YFSETQ. This CDR3 reads CASTNAGDRGRKSTGELFF. Here the CDR3 DNA reads TGCGCCAGCACTAATGCGGGGGACAGGGGGCGGAAAAGCACCGGGGAGCTGTTTTTT.

This chain uses TRBV23-1 with TRBJ2-1; TRBD1 matches at 8 bases. TRBV23-1 is marked as an open reading frame, function uncertain. The CDR3 has 16 amino acids. Unmatched junction bases numbered 8, after V lost 2 bases and J lost 5 bases. The CDR3 coding sequence is TGCGCCAGCAGTCAACCGACAGGGGATCCTCACAATGAGCAGTTCTTC. It encodes CASSQPTGDPHNEQFF.

This rearrangement joins TRBV7-9 to TRBJ2-6; D not certain. The V end lost 1 base, the J end lost 1 base, and 14 bases lay between the germline ends. The CDR3 sequence is 18 residues long. CDR1 is SEHNR, CDR2 FQNEAQ, per germline (reference sequence). CDR3 residues: CASSLERSPLSGANVLTF. The CDR3 DNA sequence: TGTGCCAGCAGCTTAGAGCGTTCGCCCCTTTCTGGGGCCAACGTCCTGACTTTC.

The chain employs TRBV5-4 and TRBJ2-5; possible D gene TRBD2, 5 bases. The CDR3 sequence is 16 residues long. The germline V gene has CDR1 SGHNT and CDR2 YYREEE (reference sequence). The V end was cut by 0 bases, the J end by 3 bases, with 15 bases between. The CDR3 protein is CASSLAPRPAEETQYF. CDR3 sequence (DNA): TGTGCCAGCAGCTTGGCCCCCCGGCCAGCGGAAGAGACCCAGTACTTC.

The chain couples TRBV12-5 to TRBJ2-3, with 8 bases aligning to TRBD2. CDR3 length: 18 residues. After removal of 2 bases from V and 0 bases from J, the junction contained 10 bases not matched to a gene. Germline V gene data show CDR1 as LGHNT and CDR2 as FRNRAP. CDR3 protein: CASGLLSSGPPSTDTQYF. The CDR3 bases are TGTGCTAGTGGTTTGCTTTCTAGCGGGCCGCCTAGCACAGATACGCAGTATTTT.

The V gene is TRBV25-1, the J gene TRBJ2-1; 8 positions match TRBD1. The CDR3 has 15 amino acids. Trimming took 4 bases from V and 6 from J; bases not matched to a gene: 8. Germline V gene data show CDR1 as MGHDK and CDR2 as SYGVNS. The CDR3 DNA is TGTGCCAGCAGTGTCCGGGACAGGACCCCCAATGAGCAGTTCTTC. Translating gives CASSVRDRTPNEQFF.

The chain joins TRBV28 to TRBJ1-5; tentative D call: TRBD1 (6 bases). The CDR3 totals 18 residues. V gave up 3 bases and J gave up 5 bases, with 23 bases separating them. The germline V gene has CDR1 MDHEN and CDR2 SYDVKM. CDR3 DNA: TGTGCCAGCAGTTTTTCACGGGACAAGGGATTTAAGTATCAGCCCCAGCATTTT. Protein sequence: CASSFSRDKGFKYQPQHF.

This chain uses TRBV7-2 with TRBJ1-1; D ambiguous. V lost 2 bases and J 10 bases, leaving 17 bases between the germline ends. Germline V gene sequence: CDR1 SGHTA, CDR2 FQGNSA. This CDR3 region has 14 residues. CDR3 sequence: CASSLRRGREVAFF. The CDR3 DNA reads as TGTGCCAGCAGCTTACGGAGAGGGAGGGAGGTAGCTTTCTTT.

V usage is TRBV11-3 and J usage is TRBJ2-5, with D maybe TRBD1 (6 bases). The germline CDR1 and CDR2 sequences are SGHNT and YENEEA. The CDR3 runs to 15 residues. V lost 7 bases, J lost 7 bases, and 22 bases lay in between. CDR3 sequence: CASTARGIKRGTQYF. The CDR3 DNA reads as TGTGCCAGCACCGCTAGGGGGATCAAGAGGGGGACCCAGTACTTC.

The chain couples TRBV7-9 to TRBJ2-1; D possibly corresponds to TRBD2 (6 bases). Per germline, CDR1 SEHNR and CDR2 FQNEAQ (reference sequence). V gave up 3 bases and J gave up 4 bases, with 10 bases separating them. The CDR3 has 14 amino acids. The CDR3 sequence: CASSFSGQYNEQFF. In DNA form, the CDR3 reads TGTGCCAGCAGCTTTAGCGGACAATACAATGAGCAGTTCTTC.

This chain links TRBV7-2 with TRBJ2-3; TRBD1 aligns across 11 bases. The germline CDR1 and CDR2 sequences are SGHTA and FQGNSA. Trimming cost V 5 bases and J 3 bases; bases outside gene matches: 13. This CDR3 contains 18 residues. CDR3 amino acids: CASSAPGQGVDRTDTQYF. The CDR3 region has the DNA TGTGCCAGCAGCGCCCCGGGACAGGGGGTTGATCGGACAGATACGCAGTATTTT.

The V gene is TRBV19, the J gene TRBJ2-3; a weak D match, TRBD2 (5 bases). The CDR3 spans 16 residues. From germline, CDR1 is LNHDA and CDR2 SQIVND (reference sequence). Trimming shortened V by 5 bases and J by 0 bases, and 15 bases separated the two germline ends. The DNA of the CDR3 is TGTGCCAGTAGTTTCGGGATTCAGACTAGCACAGATACGCAGTATTTT. This translates into CASSFGIQTSTDTQYF.

This clone was recorded once. The chain uses TRBV4-3 and TRBJ1-5, with a weak D call TRBD1 (5 bases). Germline V CDR1 and CDR2: LGHNA, YSLEER. V lost 3 bases, J lost 2 bases, and 11 bases lay in between. The CDR3 runs 15 residues. In nucleotides, the CDR3 is TGCGCCAGCAGCCAGGCCCAGGGCGGCAATCAGCCCCAGCATTTT. This encodes CASSQAQGGNQPQHF.

The V and J genes are TRBV5-8 and TRBJ2-7, with TRBD2 as a possible D gene (7 bases). Per germline, CDR1 SGHTS and CDR2 YDEGEE. The CDR3 length is 17 residues. Trimming removed 3 bases from V and 2 bases from J, with 21 bases in between. The CDR3 loop is CASSWRDKKGTTYEQYF. The CDR3 DNA sequence: TGTGCCAGCAGCTGGCGGGACAAAAAAGGGACTACCTACGAGCAGTACTTC.